This T cell receptor (beta chain) was sequenced for a study of blood T cells in healthy people across ages. Study conclusions and caveats: The study found TCR beta diversity correlated strongly with naive T cell percentage. CMV status of donors was not determined, possibly confounding expanded clonotype changes.

The study recruited healthy Caucasian donors from Russia who were aged about 6 to 95. Each sample yielded at least 7 million isolated PBMCs. About this clonotype itself: Its antigen remains unidentified.

A sample-barcoded 5' primer and a J-beta primer mix were used in a second PCR of roughly 7 to 12 cycles. TCRdb re-derived calls from the 5' RACE reads in MiXCR, one entry per CDR3 protein. The data contain 910,000 or so distinct CDR3 sequences, roughly 51% of them singletons. This CDR3 is 17 amino acids long. V was pared by 4 bases and J by 0 bases, with 10 bases of the junction left unmatched. Germline V gives CDR1 SQVTM, CDR2 ANQGSEA. The V gene is TRBV29-1, the J gene TRBJ2-4, with 9 bases matching TRBD2. This TCR was recovered from a woman aged 55-75 years in good health. The sample consisted of blood. The CDR3 protein is CSVGVLAGVLAKNIQYF. As DNA, the CDR3 is TGCAGCGTTGGTGTACTAGCGGGTGTTCTAGCCAAAAACATTCAGTACTTC.